What follows are 24 T cell receptor beta chains derived from one specimen sequenced in a study of identical twins. A single record per CDR3 protein comes from TCRdb applying MiXCR to the 5' RACE reads. The repertoire holds hundreds of thousands of distinct CDR3 sequences, with around a sixth as singletons. Another study also made use of these data, one on T cells expressing NK-cell markers.

The sample comprised PBMCs. All receptors derive from a woman in her late teens or twenties in good health.

This clonotype has only a few counts. The chain carries TRBV25-1 and TRBJ2-1, with a possible D match to TRBD2 (6 bases). Germline assignment: CDR1 MGHDK and CDR2 SYGVNS. V was trimmed by 5 bases and J by 9 bases, leaving 17 bases between them. The CDR3 is 14 amino acids. This CDR3 reads CASSLRGVTAEQFF. CDR3 in DNA: TGTGCCAGCAGTCTGCGGGGCGTGACGGCTGAGCAGTTCTTC.

V usage is TRBV5-6 and J usage is TRBJ1-1; D is uncertain. The CDR3 has 15 residues. Trimming pared 6 bases from V and 0 bases from J, leaving 15 bases between. Per the germline V gene, CDR1 is SGHDT and CDR2 is YYEEEE. CDR3 bases: TGTGCCAGCACCTTCCTCAGGAAACTGAACACTGAAGCTTTCTTT. Translated: CASTFLRKLNTEAFF.

This clonotype came up many times. The rearrangement links TRBV10-3 to TRBJ2-1; TRBD1 matches at 10 bases. CDR3 size: 19 residues. CDR1 and CDR2 (germline): ENHRY, SYGVKD. V was pared by 0 bases and J by 9 bases, with 17 bases of the junction left unmatched. CDR3 residues: CAISESPPWDRGRSVEQFF. Written as DNA, the CDR3 is TGTGCCATCAGTGAGTCCCCTCCCTGGGACAGGGGTAGGTCCGTTGAGCAGTTCTTC.

The CDR3 loop is CSARVAGLNTIYF. The CDR3, as DNA: TGCAGTGCTAGAGTGGCAGGGCTGAACACCATATATTTT. The chain has TRBV20-1 and TRBJ1-3; tentative D call: TRBD1 (5 bases). The CDR3 totals 13 residues. Trimming took 1 base from V and 7 from J, leaving 11 bases between them. The germline gives CDR1 DFQATT, CDR2 SNEGSKA (reference sequence).

The rearrangement links TRBV5-1 to TRBJ2-1, with 11 bases fitting TRBD2. The germline CDR1 and CDR2 sequences are SGHRS and YFSETQ. Germline trimming cut 2 bases from V and 7 bases from J; bases unmatched to any gene: 5. The CDR3 has 15 residues. Written as DNA, the CDR3 is TGCGCCAGCAGCTTACTAGCGGGAGCGGGAAATGAGCAGTTCTTC. Amino acids: CASSLLAGAGNEQFF.

V and J are TRBV12-3 or TRBV12-4 and TRBJ2-1; D is unclear. The V and J ends lost 8 bases and 6 bases respectively, with 8 bases between them. The CDR3 runs 11 residues. CDR3 loop: CASLVSNEQFF. The CDR3 nucleotides read TGTGCCAGCCTGGTCAGCAATGAGCAGTTCTTC.

V gene TRBV5-1 combines with J gene TRBJ1-6; 7 bases match TRBD1. V dropped 4 bases and J dropped 3; count of bases not matched to a gene: 10. Germline values: CDR1 SGHRS, CDR2 YFSETQ. There are 17 residues in the CDR3. CDR3 amino acids: CASSGSTGLSYNSPLHF. The DNA for the CDR3 is TGCGCCAGCAGCGGATCGACAGGGTTAAGCTATAATTCACCCCTCCACTTT.

The rearrangement joins TRBV5-6 to TRBJ1-2; no clear D gene. Trimming stripped 2 bases from V and 6 bases from J, with 8 bases between. This CDR3 contains 12 residues. Germline V gene data show CDR1 as SGHDT and CDR2 as YYEEEE. CDR3 sequence: CASSLYSDGYTF. CDR3 in DNA: TGTGCCAGCAGCTTATACAGTGATGGCTACACCTTC.

The chain combines TRBV29-1 with TRBJ1-2; D gene ambiguous. The CDR3 is made up of 15 amino acids. Trimming shortened V by 1 base and J by 3 bases, and 15 bases separated the two germline ends. Germline loops: CDR1 SQVTM, CDR2 ANQGSEA. The CDR3 region has the DNA TGCAGCGTTGAAGGGTCCCACCGGAGGGACTATGGCTACACCTTC. This translates into CSVEGSHRRDYGYTF.

The chain uses TRBV10-2 and TRBJ1-2; a weak D match, TRBD1 (5 bases). V was cut by 2 bases and J by 6 bases, with 13 bases left in between. The CDR3 is 14 residues long. The germline gives CDR1 WSHSY, CDR2 SAAADI. DNA of the CDR3: TGCGCCAGCAGTGAGAACCCTTGGGGGAATGGCTACACCTTC. Translating it yields CASSENPWGNGYTF.

This clonotype was found a few times. The gene calls are TRBV12-3 or TRBV12-4 and TRBJ1-1, with D possibly TRBD1 on 6 matching bases. Trimming took off 7 bases at V and 1 base at J, with 13 bases between the two ends. This CDR3 is 14 amino acids long. Here the CDR3 DNA reads TGTGCCAGCACCCCTCGAGGGGGGAACACTGAAGCTTTCTTT. This translates into CASTPRGGNTEAFF.

This clonotype was picked up a small number of times. The V call is TRBV20-1, the J call TRBJ1-4, with a tentative D call TRBD1 (5 bases). Germline V CDR1 and CDR2: DFQATT, SNEGSKA (reference sequence). The CDR3 runs 12 residues. V was shortened by 3 bases and J by 8 bases, with 10 bases between the two germline ends. The CDR3, as DNA: TGCAGTGCTAGGGACGGGGACGAAAAACTGTTTTTT. As protein: CSARDGDEKLFF.

The chain's CDR3 is CATRPGHGTGELFF. The CDR3 DNA is TGCGCCACCAGACCGGGACACGGCACCGGGGAGCTGTTTTTT. This rearrangement joins TRBV5-1 to TRBJ2-2; a weak D match, TRBD1 (6 bases). The CDR3 totals 14 residues. CDR1 is SGHRS, CDR2 YFSETQ, per germline. Trimming cost V 9 bases and J 4 bases, with 16 bases left between them.

The chain carries TRBV7-2 and TRBJ2-5; D unresolved. The V and J ends lost 0 bases and 5 bases respectively, with 7 bases between them. The CDR3 is 13 amino acids. The germline V gene encodes CDR1 SGHTA and CDR2 FQGNSA. The CDR3 region is CASSLALKETQYF. The CDR3 nucleotides are TGTGCCAGCAGCTTAGCGCTAAAGGAGACCCAGTACTTC.

J is TRBJ2-7 and V is TRBV5-1, with TRBD2 as a possible D gene (6 bases). Trimming removed 5 bases at V and 3 bases at J, with 18 bases between. Per the germline V gene, CDR1 is SGHRS and CDR2 is YFSETQ. The CDR3 consists of 15 residues. The CDR3 loop reads CASRGFEGGIYEQYF. CDR3 DNA sequence: TGCGCCAGCAGGGGGTTTGAAGGAGGGATCTACGAGCAGTACTTC.

CDR3 amino acids: CATSRDTVGSGALYEQYF. CDR3 coding DNA: TGTGCCACCAGCAGAGATACGGTGGGTAGCGGGGCCCTCTACGAGCAGTACTTC. This chain links TRBV15 with TRBJ2-7, with 8 bases aligning to TRBD2. After removal of 0 bases from V and 3 bases from J, the junction contained 13 bases not matched to a gene. Germline CDR1 reads LNHNV; CDR2 reads YYDKDF (reference sequence). This CDR3 is 18 amino acids long.

V is TRBV5-6 and J is TRBJ1-2; the match to TRBD1 covers 12 bases. This CDR3 is built from 15 residues. The V and J ends lost 5 bases and 5 bases, in that order; junction bases with no gene match: 7. The germline V gene has CDR1 SGHDT and CDR2 YYEEEE. The CDR3 bases are TGTGCCAGCAGGACCGGGACAGGGGGCAAATATGGCTACACCTTC. Translation gives CASRTGTGGKYGYTF.

This chain joins TRBV20-1 and TRBJ2-5, with D uncertain. V was shortened by 2 bases and J by 2 bases, with 6 bases between the two germline ends. This CDR3 contains 12 residues. CDR1 and CDR2 from the germline V gene are DFQATT and SNEGSKA (reference sequence). DNA for the CDR3: TGCAGTGCTAGACAGAAGCAAGAGACCCAGTACTTC. Its protein product is CSARQKQETQYF.

This chain links TRBV20-1 with TRBJ2-1; unclear D gene. This CDR3 is built from 13 residues. The germline CDR1 and CDR2 sequences are DFQATT and SNEGSKA (reference sequence). Between the trimmed V and J ends, which lost 0 bases and 8 bases, there was a span of 11 bases. DNA for the CDR3: TGCAGTGCTAGAGATCCGCAGGTGGATGAGCAGTTCTTC. This translates into CSARDPQVDEQFF.

This sequence joins TRBV7-2 and TRBJ2-4, with D possibly matching TRBD1 (6 bases). The CDR3 totals 14 residues. Germline loops: CDR1 SGHTA, CDR2 FQGNSA. V was shortened by 2 bases and J by 2 bases, with 7 bases between the two germline ends. CDR3 region: CASSLQGPKNIQYF. The CDR3 bases are TGTGCCAGCAGCTTACAGGGGCCCAAAAACATTCAGTACTTC.

This chain uses TRBV7-2 with TRBJ2-5; D possibly matches TRBD1 or TRBD2 (6 bases each). The CDR3 is made up of 13 amino acids. V was cut by 6 bases and J by 4 bases, with 12 bases left in between. CDR1 and CDR2 from the germline V gene are SGHTA and FQGNSA. The CDR3 loop is CASRGAGRETQYF. DNA of the CDR3: TGTGCCAGCAGGGGGGCCGGGAGAGAGACCCAGTACTTC.

The rearrangement uses TRBV6-2 or TRBV6-3 and TRBJ2-3; the match to TRBD2 covers 16 bases. Germline values: CDR1 MNHEY, CDR2 SVGEGT. The V and J ends lost 2 bases and 4 bases, in that order; junction bases with no gene match: 6. CDR3 length: 18 residues. The DNA for the CDR3 is TGTGCCAGCAGTTACCTCGGGACTAGCGGGAGGGCTTCAGATACGCAGTATTTT. As protein: CASSYLGTSGRASDTQYF.

On this clonotype: At one end, the junction sequence differs from germline, possibly due to a read error. The gene calls are TRBV29-1 and TRBJ2-1; D is unclear. CDR1 and CDR2 from the germline V gene are SQVTM and ANQGSEA. This CDR3 is built from 9 residues. In DNA form, the CDR3 reads TGCAGCGTTGGCGTCTCCTCTGGTTTC. Translation gives CSVGVSSGF.

This clonotype was counted between two and nine times. The chain carries TRBV5-1 and TRBJ2-1, with a tentative D call TRBD2 (5 bases). The V end was cut by 0 bases, the J end by 6 bases, with 13 bases between. Germline V lookup: CDR1 SGHRS, CDR2 YFSETQ. The CDR3 contains 15 residues. CDR3 sequence (DNA): TGCGCCAGCAGCTTGGGACTGATCAGCGGCAATGAGCAGTTCTTC. It encodes CASSLGLISGNEQFF.